Described below is a single T cell receptor (beta chain) sequence and its context. A read error may produce the germline difference seen at one junction end. The data derive from a study of blood T cell repertoires in COVID-19. Libraries were prepared by immunoSEQ multiplex PCR; TCRdb keeps only in-frame clonotypes and omits some of them. The sample comprises some 510,000 clones, roughly 88% of which are singletons, and approximately 1.8% rests with the top ten. In germline, CDR1 is SSHAT, CDR2 FNYEAQ (reference sequence). The CDR3 is made up of 17 amino acids. This TCR was sampled from a woman aged 40-49 years who had recovered from COVID-19. The chain combines TRBV7-7 with TRBJ2-1; TRBD2 aligns across 10 bases. The sample consisted of PBMCs or T cells enriched from blood (not recorded which). In nucleotides, the CDR3 is TGTGCTAGCAGCTTAGCGGCTAGCGGGAGCTCCTACAATGAGCAGTTCTTC. Its translation: CASSLAASGSSYNEQFF.